These 13 T cell receptor beta chains originate from one sample sequenced in a study of long-term antiretroviral therapy in people with HIV. Sequencing relied on immunoSEQ assay v3.0, run at survey level. The repertoire was sequenced with immunoSEQ multiplex PCR; TCRdb's copy has only in-frame clones and lacks some. The data hold 20,000 to 30,000 clones, with approximately 90% observed a single time. The specimen comprised unsorted PBMCs, sampled 1.9 years after starting antiretroviral therapy. These receptors were obtained from a woman aged 25 to 39 with HIV.

Concerning this clone itself: This sample includes further DNA sequences coding for the same CDR3. The chain combines TRBV5-6 with TRBJ2-1, with TRBD1 identical over 7 bases. Per germline, CDR1 SGHDT and CDR2 YYEEEE. Trimming took 3 bases from V and 6 from J; bases not matched to a gene: 3. CDR3 size: 13 residues. In DNA, the CDR3 is TGTGCCAGCAGCTGGGGGACAGTCAATGAGCAGTTCTTC. This gives the protein CASSWGTVNEQFF. The whole variable domain, remainder taken from reference TRBV5-6 and TRBJ2-1, is DAGVTQSPTHLIKTRGQQVTLRCSPKSGHDTVSWYQQALGQGPQFIFQYYEEEERQRGNFPDRFSGHQFPNYSSELNVNALLLGDSALYLCASSWGTVNEQFFGPGTRLTVL.

This chain uses TRBV7-8 with TRBJ1-1, with D perhaps TRBD1 (6 bases). Looked up from germline, CDR1 is SGHVS and CDR2 is FQNEAQ. The CDR3 contains 14 residues. The V end lost 6 bases, the J end lost 4 bases, and 15 bases lay between the germline ends. The CDR3 DNA reads TGTGCCAGCAGACACAGGGAGCGGGGCACTGAAGCTTTCTTT. Encoded protein: CASRHRERGTEAFF. Full variable domain (missing parts from reference TRBV7-8 and TRBJ1-1): GAGVSQSPRYKVAKRGQDVALRCDPISGHVSLFWYQQALGQGPEFLTYFQNEAQLDKSGLPSDRFFAERPEGSVSTLKIQRTQQEDSAVYLCASRHRERGTEAFFGQGTRLTVV.

The V gene is TRBV5-1, the J gene TRBJ2-1; a possible D gene is TRBD1 (5 bases). The length of the CDR3 is 15 residues. V was pared by 1 base and J by 0 bases, with 8 bases between. CDR1 is SGHRS, CDR2 YFSETQ, per germline. CDR3 sequence reads: CASSLYQGSYNEQFF. The CDR3 bases are TGCGCCAGCAGCTTGTATCAGGGCTCCTACAATGAGCAGTTCTTC.

The J gene is TRBJ1-2, the V gene TRBV9; D may be TRBD1 (5 bases). Trimming took 6 bases from V and 4 from J, leaving 7 bases between them. Per germline, CDR1 SGDLS and CDR2 YYNGEE. CDR3 length: 11 residues. The CDR3 DNA sequence: TGTGCCAGCAAAGGGGTCTATGGCTACACCTTC. Protein: CASKGVYGYTF. Combining the CDR3 with reference TRBV9 and TRBJ1-2 gives the whole variable domain DSGVTQTPKHLITATGQRVTLRCSPRSGDLSVYWYQQSLDQGLQFLIQYYNGEERAKGNILERFSAQQFPDLHSELNLSSLELGDSALYFCASKGVYGYTFGSGTRLTVV.

The CDR3 reads CASSQEYQGANTGELFF. CDR3 bases: TGCGCCAGCAGCCAAGAATACCAGGGGGCGAACACCGGGGAGCTGTTTTTT. The chain recombines TRBV4-1 with TRBJ2-2, with 7 nucleotides matching TRBD1. Looked up from germline, CDR1 is MGHRA and CDR2 is YSYEKL. The CDR3 has 17 amino acids. With V trimmed by 0 bases and J by 0 bases, 4 bases remained unmatched.

The genes are TRBV6-1 and TRBJ2-7; 10 positions agree with TRBD2. This CDR3 comprises 14 residues. Germline V gives CDR1 MNHNS, CDR2 SASEGT. After removal of 6 bases from V and 3 bases from J, the junction contained 5 bases not matched to a gene. The CDR3 loop reads CASRELAGLYEQYF. In DNA, the CDR3 is TGTGCCAGCAGGGAACTAGCGGGGCTCTACGAGCAGTACTTC.

The CDR3 spells CASSPIAGGRFNEQFF. The CDR3 DNA reads TGTGCCAGCAGCCCTATAGCGGGGGGGCGTTTCAATGAGCAGTTCTTC. The chain couples TRBV7-3 to TRBJ2-1; 11 positions match TRBD2. This CDR3 region has 16 residues. Germline trimming cut 5 bases from V and 6 bases from J; bases unmatched to any gene: 9. The germline CDR1 and CDR2 sequences are SGHTA and FQGTGA.

The chain combines TRBV7-9 with TRBJ1-1; a weak D match, TRBD1 (5 bases). V lost 0 bases, J lost 1 base, and 15 bases lay in between. CDR1 SEHNR and CDR2 FQNEAQ come from the germline V gene (reference sequence). The CDR3 consists of 17 residues. This CDR3 reads CASSLAPGRKGNTEAFF. For the CDR3, the DNA is TGTGCCAGCAGCTTAGCGCCGGGGCGGAAAGGGAACACTGAAGCTTTCTTT.

The V gene is TRBV2, the J gene TRBJ2-3; 7 nucleotides align to TRBD1. Germline trimming cut 6 bases from V and 5 bases from J; bases unmatched to any gene: 11. Looked up from germline, CDR1 is SNHLY and CDR2 is FYNNEI. CDR3 length equals 15 residues. The CDR3 region has the DNA TGTGCCAGCAGCGGGCTTCAGGGGGTGGGAGATACGCAGTATTTT. Its protein is CASSGLQGVGDTQYF.

The rearrangement links TRBV27 to TRBJ2-2, with TRBD2 identical over 15 bases. There are 18 residues in the CDR3. Germline CDR1 reads MNHEY; CDR2 reads SMNVEV (reference sequence). Trimming at V came to 5 bases and at J to 6 bases, leaving 10 bases not matched to a gene. Here the CDR3 DNA reads TGTGCCAGCAGTCGGCCGGGACTAGCGGGGGGCCCCGCCGGGGAGCTGTTTTTT. Translation gives CASSRPGLAGGPAGELFF.

The chain employs TRBV5-1 and TRBJ1-2, with a possible D match to TRBD1 (5 bases). This CDR3 has 13 amino acids. Trimming removed 6 bases from V and 8 bases from J, with 17 bases in between. The V gene's germline CDR1 is SGHRS and CDR2 YFSETQ. The CDR3 loop reads CASMGWDGGGYTF. The CDR3, as DNA: TGCGCCAGCATGGGCTGGGACGGTGGGGGCTACACCTTC.

This clone occurred a few times. The chain couples TRBV5-1 to TRBJ2-5; D possibly uses TRBD1 or TRBD2 (5 bases each). V dropped 4 bases and J dropped 10 bases, with 17 bases sitting between them. CDR3 length: 13 amino acids. Germline loops: CDR1 SGHRS, CDR2 YFSETQ. CDR3 amino acids: CASSDGTGANQYF. CDR3 coding DNA: TGCGCCAGCAGCGACGGGACCGGGGCAAACCAGTACTTC. The variable domain in full, with the rest retrieved from reference TRBV5-1 and TRBJ2-5, is KAGVTQTPRYLIKTRGQQVTLSCSPISGHRSVSWYQQTPGQGLQFLFEYFSETQRNKGNFPGRFSGRQFSNSRSEMNVSTLELGDSALYLCASSDGTGANQYFGPGTRLLVL.

The V and J genes are TRBV7-6 and TRBJ2-3; 10 nucleotides line up with TRBD2. V shed 3 bases and J 0 bases; nucleotides not matched to a gene: 6. There are 17 residues in the CDR3. Germline values: CDR1 SGHVS, CDR2 FNYEAQ. The CDR3 loop reads CASSFRPAGGSTDTQYF. CDR3 nucleotide sequence: TGTGCCAGCAGCTTCCGCCCAGCGGGGGGGAGCACAGATACGCAGTATTTT.